A single sample gave rise to the 7 T cell receptor beta chains below, sequenced in a study of OX40 agonist ivuxolimab in advanced cancers. Sequencing was performed with immunoSEQ multiplex PCR; in TCRdb, only in-frame clones are kept and a portion is missing. In the table there are about 67,000 clones, approximately 80% of which are singletons. The sample consisted of CD4+ or CD8+ T cells sorted from blood, taken in a trial of the OX40 agonist ivuxolimab. These receptors were collected from an adult with an advanced solid tumor such as melanoma, head and neck, liver or kidney cancer.

In its sample, this clone is medium-sized. The genes are TRBV18 and TRBJ1-6; D remains ambiguous. Trimming took 8 bases from V and 9 from J, leaving 14 bases between them. Looked up from germline, CDR1 is KGHSH and CDR2 is LQKENI. This CDR3 has 13 residues. The DNA for the CDR3 is TGTGCCAGCCACCCGGGCTCGGGTTCACCCCTCCACTTT. Amino acid sequence: CASHPGSGSPLHF.

The chain uses TRBV2 and TRBJ2-3; tentatively, D is TRBD2 (5 bases). V lost 3 bases and J 6 bases, leaving 10 bases between the germline ends. The CDR3 extends over 13 amino acids. CDR1 is SNHLY, CDR2 FYNNEI, per germline. The CDR3 bases are TGTGCCAGCAGTGAGGACTCTCCCGATACGCAGTATTTT. Protein sequence: CASSEDSPDTQYF.

The chain recombines TRBV6-6 with TRBJ2-1; 9 bases fit TRBD2. J was trimmed by 5 bases and V by 2 bases; bases with no gene match: 4. Germline V gives CDR1 MNHNY, CDR2 SVGAGI (reference sequence). This CDR3 is built from 15 residues. The CDR3 DNA sequence: TGTGCCAGCAGTTACGGAGCGGGGGGTCACAATGAGCAGTTCTTC. It yields the protein CASSYGAGGHNEQFF.

The chain carries TRBV6-5 and TRBJ2-5; unclear D gene. There are 14 residues in the CDR3. From germline, CDR1 is MNHEY and CDR2 SVGAGI. V gave up 2 bases and J gave up 5 bases, with 12 bases separating them. The CDR3 DNA reads TGTGCCAGCAGTTACACAACTCCCGCGGAGACCCAGTACTTC. Amino acid sequence: CASSYTTPAETQYF.

In its sample, this clone was seen a few times. V gene TRBV5-1 combines with J gene TRBJ2-1; 13 positions agree with TRBD2. CDR3 length equals 15 residues. Unmatched junction bases numbered 7, after V lost 4 bases and J lost 9 bases. Per germline, CDR1 SGHRS and CDR2 YFSETQ. CDR3 coding DNA: TGCGCCAGCAGCGGACTAGCGGGGGCTGCTATTGAGCAGTTCTTC. Protein: CASSGLAGAAIEQFF. Filled out from reference TRBV5-1 and TRBJ2-1, the complete variable domain reads KAGVTQTPRYLIKTRGQQVTLSCSPISGHRSVSWYQQTPGQGLQFLFEYFSETQRNKGNFPGRFSGRQFSNSRSEMNVSTLELGDSALYLCASSGLAGAAIEQFFGPGTRLTVL.

This sequence joins TRBV11-2 and TRBJ2-5; 10 bases map to TRBD2. CDR1 SGHAT and CDR2 FQNNGV come from the germline V gene. The CDR3 covers 18 residues. Trimming removed 2 bases from V and 2 bases from J; junction bases left unmatched: 11. The CDR3 sequence: CASSLSRLAGPQQETQYF. The CDR3 DNA reads as TGTGCCAGCAGCTTAAGTAGACTAGCGGGTCCTCAACAAGAGACCCAGTACTTC.

This clone was seen more than once but under ten times. V and J are TRBV5-1 and TRBJ1-3; tentatively, D is TRBD1 (5 bases). CDR1 and CDR2 from the germline V gene are SGHRS and YFSETQ. The V end lost 0 bases, the J end lost 0 bases, and 10 bases lay between the germline ends. This CDR3 has 16 residues. The CDR3 loop is CASSLAQGISGNTIYF. CDR3 nucleotide sequence: TGCGCCAGCAGCTTGGCTCAGGGTATCTCTGGAAACACCATATATTTT. The full variable domain, its missing parts supplied by reference TRBV5-1 and TRBJ1-3, is KAGVTQTPRYLIKTRGQQVTLSCSPISGHRSVSWYQQTPGQGLQFLFEYFSETQRNKGNFPGRFSGRQFSNSRSEMNVSTLELGDSALYLCASSLAQGISGNTIYFGEGSWLTVV.